What follows are 29 T cell receptor beta chains derived from one specimen sequenced in a study of response to subunit inactivated influenza vaccine listed by TCRdb under 2018. The sample's time point label is to be understood as: more than 35 days after influenza vaccine administration. The method was RT-PCR. The reads were generated on an Illumina HiSeq 2500. The public reads were reanalyzed by TCRdb: fastp trimming at Q25, MiXCR alignment, in-frame beta chains only. A single entry per CDR3 protein holds the most common genes and DNA from its merged rows. The sample table holds over 400,000 distinct CDR3 sequences, of which under 15% were seen once. Together, the top ten hold about an eighth of the sample. This sample comprised PBMCs from blood, obtained 45 days after vaccination. Receptors were obtained from a man in his fifties or sixties who received an inactivated influenza vaccine. Donor details come from another sample of the same person, matched by shared clones.

This clonotype came up many times. The rearrangement links TRBV7-2 to TRBJ1-2; no firm D call. The ends were cut back, 6 bases at V and 4 bases at J, with 18 bases in the middle. CDR3 length: 15 residues. Germline-derived CDR1 and CDR2 are SGHTA and FQGNSA. CDR3 in amino acids: CASRSPNGRGYGYTF. The CDR3 DNA reads TGTGCCAGCAGATCTCCAAACGGGCGCGGCTATGGCTACACCTTC.

This clonotype was recorded many times. The V and J genes are TRBV7-2 and TRBJ2-3, with 8 bases identical to TRBD1. The CDR3 loop spans 14 amino acids. Per germline, CDR1 SGHTA and CDR2 FQGNSA. The V segment lost 5 bases and the J segment 5 bases; nucleotides outside the gene matches: 6. CDR3 bases: TGTGCCAGCAGCCACGGACAGGGTCAAGATACGCAGTATTTT. Translating gives CASSHGQGQDTQYF. Full variable domain (missing parts from reference TRBV7-2 and TRBJ2-3): GAGVSQSPSNKVTEKGKDVELRCDPISGHTALYWYRQSLGQGLEFLIYFQGNSAPDKSGLPSDRFSAERTGGSVSTLTIQRTQQEDSAVYLCASSHGQGQDTQYFGPGTRLTVL.

This clonotype turned up a few times. The chain combines TRBV6-5 with TRBJ2-5; D may be TRBD2 (5 bases). In germline, CDR1 is MNHEY, CDR2 SVGAGI. This CDR3 is 14 amino acids long. With 2 bases removed from V and 5 bases from J, the gap between germline ends came to 12 bases. The CDR3 nucleotides are TGTGCCAGCAGTTACCGCCCCTCGGGGGAGACCCAGTACTTC. Translating gives CASSYRPSGETQYF.

The chain joins TRBV6-1 to TRBJ2-7, with D perhaps given as TRBD1 or TRBD2 (5 bases each). This CDR3 has 13 residues. Germline lookup yields CDR1 MNHNS and CDR2 SASEGT. Trimming removed 7 bases from V and 1 base from J, with 11 bases in between. The DNA for the CDR3 is TGTGCCAGCAAGACGGGGCAGTCCTACGAGCAGTACTTC. Translated, it gives CASKTGQSYEQYF.

This clonotype has only a few counts. The chain employs TRBV12-3 or TRBV12-4 and TRBJ2-3, with 10 bases aligning to TRBD2. V was pared by 4 bases and J by 5 bases, with 15 bases of the junction left unmatched. CDR3 length: 18 residues. CDR3 DNA sequence: TGTGCCAGCAGTTCCCGGGTCACAGCGGGAGGGCCTAAAGATACGCAGTATTTT. It encodes CASSSRVTAGGPKDTQYF.

The sample holds one count of this clonotype. V gene TRBV4-3 combines with J gene TRBJ1-2; perhaps TRBD1 as D (6 bases). Germline V gives CDR1 LGHNA, CDR2 YSLEER. The CDR3 is 15 amino acids. Trimming shortened V by 4 bases and J by 0 bases, and 12 bases separated the two germline ends. Here the CDR3 reads CASSPAGTTNYGYTF. Written as DNA, the CDR3 is TGCGCCAGCAGCCCCGCGGGGACAACTAACTATGGCTACACCTTC.

At least ten counts were recorded for this clonotype. The chain has TRBV10-3 and TRBJ2-1, with D tentatively TRBD1 or TRBD2 (5 bases each). CDR3 length: 13 amino acids. The V gene lost 0 bases and the J gene lost 5 bases, with 5 bases spanning the gap. Looked up from germline, CDR1 is ENHRY and CDR2 is SYGVKD. For the CDR3, the DNA is TGTGCCATCAGTGAGTCGGGGGACAATGAGCAGTTCTTC. It yields the protein CAISESGDNEQFF.

This clonotype has a handful of counts. The chain employs TRBV12-3 or TRBV12-4 and TRBJ1-2, with D hard to call. The CDR3 runs to 12 residues. V gave up 8 bases and J gave up 5 bases, with 12 bases separating them. CDR3: CASGAIGYGYTF. CDR3 in DNA: TGTGCCAGCGGAGCGATTGGATATGGCTACACCTTC.

In its sample, this clonotype was seen many times. The chain is built from TRBV12-3 or TRBV12-4 and TRBJ2-7; D may correspond to TRBD1 or TRBD2 (5 bases each). The V gene lost 3 bases and the J gene lost 3 bases, with 12 bases spanning the gap. The CDR3 covers 14 residues. This CDR3 is CASSLGQGVYEQYF. The CDR3 DNA sequence: TGTGCCAGCAGTTTGGGCCAGGGAGTCTACGAGCAGTACTTC.

This clonotype was picked up a small number of times. V gene TRBV12-3 or TRBV12-4 combines with J gene TRBJ2-1, with 7 bases lining up with TRBD1. CDR3 size: 13 residues. The ends lost 10 bases at V and 3 bases at J; junction bases unmatched: 6. CDR3: CATQQGRYNEQFF. DNA for the CDR3: TGTGCCACCCAACAGGGGCGCTACAATGAGCAGTTCTTC.

V is TRBV6-1 and J is TRBJ2-2, with 9 bases identical to TRBD2. The CDR3 sequence is 15 residues long. The trim removed 6 bases at V and 6 bases at J, leaving 8 bases unmatched. CDR1 MNHNS and CDR2 SASEGT come from the germline V gene. This CDR3 reads CASSTGTSSAGELFF. As DNA, the CDR3 is TGTGCCAGCAGCACCGGGACTAGCTCTGCCGGGGAGCTGTTTTTT.

This clonotype was picked up many times. The CDR3 DNA reads as TGTGCCAGCAGCCTGACTAGAGTCGGCTACAATGAGCAGTTCTTC. Its translation is CASSLTRVGYNEQFF. The chain recombines TRBV6-1 with TRBJ2-1, with D perhaps TRBD2 (6 bases). There are 15 residues in the CDR3. Germline V CDR1 and CDR2: MNHNS, SASEGT. Trimming stripped 6 bases from V and 3 bases from J, with 15 bases between.

Many counts were recorded for this clonotype. The J gene is TRBJ2-1, the V gene TRBV12-3 or TRBV12-4; 9 nucleotides line up with TRBD1. V was clipped by 4 bases and J by 2 bases; unmatched bases: 6. The length of the CDR3 is 16 residues. The CDR3 protein is CASSSPGTGTYNEQFF. The CDR3 bases are TGTGCCAGCAGTTCCCCCGGGACAGGGACCTACAATGAGCAGTTCTTC.

This clonotype appeared many times. The rearrangement links TRBV11-2 to TRBJ2-1, with a tentative D call TRBD1 (6 bases). CDR1 SGHAT and CDR2 FQNNGV come from the germline V gene. V lost 4 bases and J 5 bases, leaving 9 bases between the germline ends. The CDR3 extends over 13 amino acids. The CDR3 nucleotides are TGTGCCAGCAGCTCCAGGGGTCACAATGAGCAGTTCTTC. Translation gives CASSSRGHNEQFF.

This sequence joins TRBV5-6 and TRBJ2-1; the match to TRBD2 covers 10 bases. The trim removed 6 bases at V and 4 bases at J, leaving 7 bases unmatched. CDR1 SGHDT and CDR2 YYEEEE come from the germline V gene. CDR3 length equals 15 residues. The CDR3 nucleotides read TGTGCCAGCATCCCAGCGGGAGGGGGGTACAATGAGCAGTTCTTC. Amino acids: CASIPAGGGYNEQFF.

The V and J genes are TRBV12-3 or TRBV12-4 and TRBJ1-6, with D hard to call. V lost 1 base, J lost 6 bases, and 7 bases lay in between. The CDR3 has 14 residues. The chain's CDR3 is CASSLGPPNSPLHF. DNA of the CDR3: TGTGCCAGCAGTTTAGGACCGCCTAATTCACCCCTCCACTTT.

This clonotype was picked up many times. The chain employs TRBV7-9 and TRBJ2-3; no definite D call. CDR3 length: 15 amino acids. The V end was cut by 2 bases, the J end by 0 bases, with 9 bases between. Per the germline V gene, CDR1 is SEHNR and CDR2 is FQNEAQ (reference sequence). The CDR3 sequence is CASSLMGRSTDTQYF. The DNA of the CDR3 is TGTGCCAGCAGCTTAATGGGTCGTAGCACAGATACGCAGTATTTT.

The chain recombines TRBV3-1 with TRBJ2-3; 15 bases agree with TRBD2. This CDR3 has 16 residues. Germline CDR1 and CDR2: LGHDT and YNNKEL (reference sequence). Trimming removed 2 bases from V and 8 bases from J; junction bases left unmatched: 5. The CDR3 is CASSQYGLAGGATQYF. The CDR3 DNA reads as TGTGCCAGCAGCCAATACGGACTAGCGGGAGGGGCTACGCAGTATTTT.

The chain couples TRBV7-6 to TRBJ1-2, with D tentatively TRBD1 (5 bases). Per germline, CDR1 SGHVS and CDR2 FNYEAQ. This CDR3 is built from 15 residues. V lost 3 bases and J lost 4, with 15 bases in between. In DNA, the CDR3 is TGTGCCAGCAGCTTTACGGGGGGTGGTAGCTATGGCTACACCTTC. Protein sequence: CASSFTGGGSYGYTF.

This clonotype has just a few counts. The chain has TRBV30 and TRBJ2-4; the match to TRBD2 covers 8 bases. CDR3 length: 18 residues. The V gene end was trimmed by 0 bases and the J gene end by 3 bases; junction bases not matched to a gene: 13. Looked up from germline, CDR1 is GTSNPN and CDR2 is SVGIG (reference sequence). CDR3 DNA sequence: TGTGCCTGGAGTGTACGACTAGCGATAGCCTTGGACAAAAACATTCAGTACTTC. Protein sequence: CAWSVRLAIALDKNIQYF. Full variable domain (rest looked up from reference TRBV30 and TRBJ2-4): SQTIHQWPATLVQPVGSPLSLECTVEGTSNPNLYWYRQAAGRGLQLLFYSVGIGQISSEVPQNLSASRPQDRQFILSSKKLLLSDSGFYLCAWSVRLAIALDKNIQYFGAGTRLSVL.

V is TRBV5-1 and J is TRBJ2-5; the match to TRBD1 covers 7 bases. V lost 5 bases, J lost 2 bases, and 6 bases stayed unmatched. This CDR3 spans 14 amino acids. Germline CDR1 is SGHRS and CDR2 is YFSETQ. The CDR3 sequence: CASSRGQVQETQYF. CDR3 bases: TGCGCCAGCAGTCGTGGACAGGTTCAAGAGACCCAGTACTTC. The full variable domain, with the rest looked up from reference TRBV5-1 and TRBJ2-5, is KAGVTQTPRYLIKTRGQQVTLSCSPISGHRSVSWYQQTPGQGLQFLFEYFSETQRNKGNFPGRFSGRQFSNSRSEMNVSTLELGDSALYLCASSRGQVQETQYFGPGTRLLVL.

This clonotype was found a few times. The chain has TRBV28 and TRBJ1-1, with 7 bases that match TRBD1. The CDR3 is 13 amino acids. Trimming at V came to 6 bases and at J to 5 bases, leaving 6 bases not matched to a gene. Per the germline V gene, CDR1 is MDHEN and CDR2 is SYDVKM. CDR3 loop: CASSLTGKTEAFF. DNA of the CDR3: TGTGCCAGCAGCCTGACAGGGAAGACTGAAGCTTTCTTT. Full variable domain (outside the CDR3, taken from reference TRBV28 and TRBJ1-1): DVKVTQSSRYLVKRTGEKVFLECVQDMDHENMFWYRQDPGLGLRLIYFSYDVKMKEKGDIPEGYSVSREKKERFSLILESASTNQTSMYLCASSLTGKTEAFFGQGTRLTVV.

This clonotype occurred a few times. V is TRBV7-7 and J is TRBJ2-3; D perhaps matches TRBD1 (5 bases). The ends were cut back, 3 bases at V and 7 bases at J, with 11 bases in the middle. The CDR3 is 13 residues long. Germline values: CDR1 SSHAT, CDR2 FNYEAQ (reference sequence). The CDR3 DNA follows: TGTGCCAGCAGCTTGGGCAGGGTAAATACGCAGTATTTT. Amino acid sequence: CASSLGRVNTQYF.

This clonotype occurred a few times. The chain employs TRBV12-3 or TRBV12-4 and TRBJ1-6; D might be TRBD1 (5 bases). The V gene lost 6 bases and the J gene lost 7 bases, with 16 bases spanning the gap. CDR3 length: 15 residues. The CDR3 bases are TGTGCCAGCAGATTCGACAGCCACACAAATTCACCCCTCCACTTT. It is translated as CASRFDSHTNSPLHF.

The chain uses TRBV6-2 or TRBV6-3 and TRBJ2-3, with 12 bases aligning to TRBD2. Trimming cost V 2 bases and J 11 bases; bases outside gene matches: 8. Germline CDR1 reads MNHEY; CDR2 reads SVGEGT. The length of the CDR3 is 15 residues. The CDR3 sequence: CASSYPGLAGSGQYF. Written as DNA, the CDR3 is TGTGCCAGCAGTTACCCTGGACTAGCGGGGTCTGGGCAGTATTTT.

The chain is built from TRBV11-2 and TRBJ2-2; D ambiguous. The CDR3 length is 16 residues. V was pared by 5 bases and J by 2 bases, with 15 bases between. Germline CDR1 and CDR2: SGHAT and FQNNGV. The CDR3 region has the DNA TGTGCCAGCAGCCTGGATTCTCGGCCTAACACCGGGGAGCTGTTTTTT. Protein sequence: CASSLDSRPNTGELFF.

This sequence joins TRBV7-9 and TRBJ2-3; a weak D match, TRBD2 (6 bases). The CDR3 sequence is 17 residues long. Per the germline V gene, CDR1 is SEHNR and CDR2 is FQNEAQ (reference sequence). The V and J ends lost 5 bases and 0 bases respectively, with 18 bases between them. The CDR3 DNA reads as TGTGCCAGCAGCGGCTGGGTTAGCGGACCTAGCACAGATACGCAGTATTTT. Its translation: CASSGWVSGPSTDTQYF. Supplemented by reference TRBV7-9 and TRBJ2-3, the full variable domain reads DTGVSQNPRHKITKRGQNVTFRCDPISEHNRLYWYRQTLGQGPEFLTYFQNEAQLEKSRLLSDRFSAERPKGSFSTLEIQRTEQGDSAMYLCASSGWVSGPSTDTQYFGPGTRLTVL.

This clonotype came up a few times. The chain employs TRBV7-9 and TRBJ1-2; the D is unclear. The CDR3 sequence is 13 residues long. Germline V CDR1 and CDR2: SEHNR, FQNEAQ (reference sequence). V lost 9 bases and J 7 bases, leaving 18 bases between the germline ends. This CDR3 reads CASFGPLSFGYTF. The CDR3, as DNA: TGTGCCAGTTTCGGGCCACTTTCATTTGGCTACACCTTC.

This clonotype was counted only a few times. J is TRBJ2-7 and V is TRBV16; 10 bases are shared with TRBD2. The length of the CDR3 is 15 residues. The germline V gene encodes CDR1 KGHSY and CDR2 FQNENV. With V trimmed by 5 bases and J by 1 base, 5 bases remained unmatched. In nucleotides, the CDR3 is TGTGCCAGCAGCTACGGGACTAGCGAGTCCTACGAGCAGTACTTC. It encodes CASSYGTSESYEQYF.